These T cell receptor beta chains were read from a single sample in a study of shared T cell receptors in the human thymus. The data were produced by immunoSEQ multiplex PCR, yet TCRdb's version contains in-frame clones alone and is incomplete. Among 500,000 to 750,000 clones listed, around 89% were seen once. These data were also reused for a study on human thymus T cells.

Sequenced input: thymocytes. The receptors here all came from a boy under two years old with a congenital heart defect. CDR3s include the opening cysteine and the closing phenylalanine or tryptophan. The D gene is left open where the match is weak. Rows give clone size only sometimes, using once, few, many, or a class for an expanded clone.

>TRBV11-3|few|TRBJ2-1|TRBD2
TGTGCCAGCAGCCCCCGGGGGGAGCCAAGTGAGCAGTTCTTC
CASSPRGEPSEQFF
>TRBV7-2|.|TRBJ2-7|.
TGTGCCAGCAGCTCAAGCGGGCGCTTTCGCTACGAGCAGTACTTC
CASSSSGRFRYEQYF
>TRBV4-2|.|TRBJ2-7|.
TGTGCCAGCAGCCCGCTATGGCGACCTAGGAGATTGGCCGCAGCGTACGAGCAGTACTTC
CASSPLWRPRRLAAAYEQYF
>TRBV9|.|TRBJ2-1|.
TGTGCCAGCAGCGTAAGCCGGTTCGGGAATGAGCAGTTCTTC
CASSVSRFGNEQFF
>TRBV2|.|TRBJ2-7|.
TGTGCCAGCAGTGGGACTCACTCCTACGAGCAGTACTTC
CASSGTHSYEQYF
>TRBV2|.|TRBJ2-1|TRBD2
TGTGCCAGCAGTGAATGCGGGACTAGGTACAATGAGCAGTTCTTC
CASSECGTRYNEQFF
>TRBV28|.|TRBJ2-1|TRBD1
TGTGCCAGCAGTTCGGGACAGGGCAATGAGCAGTTCTTC
CASSSGQGNEQFF
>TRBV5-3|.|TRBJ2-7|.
TGTGCCAGAAGCCGCCATTATAGCCTCTCCTACGAGCAGTACTTC
CARSRHYSLSYEQYF
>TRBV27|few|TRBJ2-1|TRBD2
TGTGCCAGCAGTACTAGCGGAAAATACAATGAGCAGTTCTTC
CASSTSGKYNEQFF
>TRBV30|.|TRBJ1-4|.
TGTGCCTGGAGCCGGTTCGACAGCACTAATGAAAAACTGTTTTTT
CAWSRFDSTNEKLFF
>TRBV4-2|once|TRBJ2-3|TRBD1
TGTGCCAGCAGCCAAGGCTCCGGGACAGCGACCATTGATACGCAGTATTTT
CASSQGSGTATIDTQYF
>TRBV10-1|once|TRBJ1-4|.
TGCGCCAGCAGCCCCGCAGGGCAGCCGGATGAAGGAAAACTGTTTTTT
CASSPAGQPDEGKLFF
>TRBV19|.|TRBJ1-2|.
TGTGCCAGTAGTATAGATAGCCCCTATCCTGAGGAGGCTAACTATGGCTACACCTTC
CASSIDSPYPEEANYGYTF
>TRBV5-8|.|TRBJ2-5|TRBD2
TGTGCCAGCAGCTTAGCGGGAGATGAGACCCAGTACTTC
CASSLAGDETQYF
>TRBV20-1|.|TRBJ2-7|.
TGCAGTGGCAACCGGGCCTACGAGCAGTACTTC
CSGNRAYEQYF
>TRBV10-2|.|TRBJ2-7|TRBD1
TGCGCCAGCAGGTCCGCCGGGACAGGGGATGGGGAGCAGTACTTC
CASRSAGTGDGEQYF
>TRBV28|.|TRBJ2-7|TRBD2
TGTGCCAGCAGTTTATCGCGGGAGCGGTACGAGCAGTACTTC
CASSLSRERYEQYF
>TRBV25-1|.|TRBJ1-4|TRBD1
TGTGCCAGCAGCGCTGTCGGGGCTTGGACAGGGAAGGGTGAAAAACTGTTTTTT
CASSAVGAWTGKGEKLFF
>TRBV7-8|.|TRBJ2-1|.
TGTGCCAGCAGCCCGGGGAGCTCCTACAATGAGCAGTTCTTC
CASSPGSSYNEQFF
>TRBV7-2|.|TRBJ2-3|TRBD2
TGTGCCAGCAGCTTCCAGACTAGCGGGAGGGGAGATACGCAGTATTTT
CASSFQTSGRGDTQYF
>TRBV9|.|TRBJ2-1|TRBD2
TGTGCCAGCAGCGCCCCTTACCCGGGACTAGATCTTAATGAGCAGTTCTTC
CASSAPYPGLDLNEQFF
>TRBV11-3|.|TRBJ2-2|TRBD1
TGTGCCAGCAGCTTAACCCCGGACAGGGTCCCCTTTTTTAACACCGGGGAGCTGTTTTTT
CASSLTPDRVPFFNTGELFF
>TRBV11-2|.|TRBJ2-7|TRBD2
TGTGCCAGCAGGCCTGGACTAGCTGACTACGAGCAGTACTTC
CASRPGLADYEQYF
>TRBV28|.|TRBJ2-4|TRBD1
TGTGCCAGCAGCTACGTCCCGGGACAGGGACTGGCCAAAAACATTCAGTACTTC
CASSYVPGQGLAKNIQYF
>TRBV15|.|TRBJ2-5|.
TGTGCCACCAGCAGAGATGGGGGGGCTGGAGGTCGCAAGGAGACCCAGTACTTC
CATSRDGGAGGRKETQYF
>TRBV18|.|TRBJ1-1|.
TGTGCCAGCTCACCAGGGACACCTGAGCTGAACACTGAAGCTTTCTTT
CASSPGTPELNTEAFF
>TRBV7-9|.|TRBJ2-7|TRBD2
TGTGCCTCCCGTAGTAGCGGGAGGGGAAACTCTTACGAGCAGTACTTC
CASRSSGRGNSYEQYF
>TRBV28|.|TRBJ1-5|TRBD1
TGTGCCAGCAGACCTGGGGACAGGTTGTTTAGCAATCAGCCCCAGCATTTT
CASRPGDRLFSNQPQHF
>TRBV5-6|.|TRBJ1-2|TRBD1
TGTGCCAGCAGCTGCGGACAGGGCTTAGCTAACTATGGCTACACCTTC
CASSCGQGLANYGYTF
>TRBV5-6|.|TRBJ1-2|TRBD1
TGTGCCAGCAGCTTCGATACGGGACAGGGGGAGGACTATGGCTACACCTTC
CASSFDTGQGEDYGYTF
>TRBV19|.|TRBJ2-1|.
TGTGCCAGTAGTCCCATTCCGGGCCGGGGGAATGAGCAGTTCTTC
CASSPIPGRGNEQFF
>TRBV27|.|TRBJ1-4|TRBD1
TGTGCCAGCAGTCTAACAGGGGCTCACGCTAATGAAAAACTGTTTTTT
CASSLTGAHANEKLFF
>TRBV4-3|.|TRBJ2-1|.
TGCGCCAGCAGCCAAAACAGGGGGAGGGGCAATGAGCAGTTCTTC
CASSQNRGRGNEQFF
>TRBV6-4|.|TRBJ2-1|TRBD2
TGTGCCAGCAGTTACTCGCGGGAGGCCGGGAACAATGAGCAGTTCTTC
CASSYSREAGNNEQFF
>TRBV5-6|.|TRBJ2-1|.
TGTGCCAGCAGCTTGACGGGGGTCTTTAAGTATGAGCAGTTCTTC
CASSLTGVFKYEQFF
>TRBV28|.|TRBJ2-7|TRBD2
TGTGCCAGCAGTCTACCGTCTAACGGGAGGGCGACCTATGAGCAGTACTTC
CASSLPSNGRATYEQYF
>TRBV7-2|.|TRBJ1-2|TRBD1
TGTGCCAGCAGCCAAGACAGGGCGGGGATGAGCTACACCTTC
CASSQDRAGMSYTF
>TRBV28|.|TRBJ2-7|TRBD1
TGTGCCAGCTCCCTCATCGGGGACAGGGGGTTTTACGAGCAGTACTTC
CASSLIGDRGFYEQYF
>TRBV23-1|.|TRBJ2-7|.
TGCGCCAGCTGCCATGACGGGTTCCTTCTCTACGAGCAGTACTTC
CASCHDGFLLYEQYF